This T cell receptor beta chain was observed in a study of OX40 agonist ivuxolimab in advanced cancers. In terms of the full investigation: Ivuxolimab was a fully human IgG2 agonistic monoclonal antibody targeting the costimulatory receptor OX40 (CD134). Intravenous ivuxolimab was administered to patients every 2 weeks at six dose levels: 0.01, 0.1, 0.3, 1.5, 3 and 10 mg/kg. Of the roughly 52 dose-escalation patients, hepatocellular carcinoma was present in around 19, melanoma in roughly 15, renal cell carcinoma in 9 and head and neck cancer in 9. In the dose-escalation cohort, over 65% of patients were male, and the mean age was about 55 years, with a range of 23 to 79. Patients were allowed to have had prior anti-PD-1, anti-PD-L1 or anti-CTLA-4 therapy, and 40% of the dose-escalation patients had previously received checkpoint inhibitors. Partial responses occurred in three dose-escalation patients: two with cutaneous melanoma and one with hepatocellular carcinoma. The point of sequencing TCRbeta in the periphery was to test whether ivuxolimab changed TCR sequence diversity and drove clonal T-cell expansion. The paper covers the monotherapy dose-escalation part of the phase I ivuxolimab trial, which included N ≈ 50 patients. What the authors observed across the whole study: Antigen specificity was not determined for the clonally expanded peripheral T cells. On average, CD8+ T cells showed more expanded clones than CD4+ T cells after ivuxolimab. Low levels of normalized T-cell clonal expansion were also seen in some patients who did not respond. In the 0.1-3.0 mg/kg groups, partial responders had among the lowest normalized peripheral clonal expansion, particularly in CD8+ T cells. Clonal expansion of both CD4+ and CD8+ blood T cells was observed from baseline to week 6 at doses 0.1 to 3.0 mg/kg.

Remarks on this clone: The clone's antigen remains unknown. No base qualities exist here, and no much larger clone lies one base off it.

Patients with a history of autoimmune disease or receiving systemic immunosuppression were excluded from the trial. Peripheral blood for TCR sequencing was collected from all dose cohorts at baseline, on cycle 4 day 1, and on cycle 7 day 1. Samples came from an open-label, multicenter, first-in-human phase I dose-escalation trial of ivuxolimab. Adults with locally advanced or metastatic melanoma, renal cell carcinoma, hepatocellular carcinoma or head and neck squamous cell carcinoma were enrolled in the trial. Before TCR sequencing, CD4+ T cells and CD8+ T cells from peripheral blood were sorted into separate populations. Genomic DNA was extracted from sorted cells for sequencing of the TCRbeta CDR3 region. The immunoSEQ Assay was used for sequencing of TCRbeta CDR3 regions. Drawn from immuneACCESS, this table holds only the in-frame rearrangements with V and J called that TCRdb kept. Clones are partly lost; checked studies trace under half to an unresolved V gene and leave the rest unexplained. Recorded for this sample are approximately 90,000 clones; over 85% of them occurred a single time. Of the sample, roughly 0.77% falls within the top ten clones.

Sequences were derived from CD4+ or CD8+ T cells sorted from blood, sampled in a trial of the OX40 agonist ivuxolimab. The TCR originated in an adult with an advanced solid tumor such as melanoma, head and neck, liver or kidney cancer.

The CDR3 corresponds to CASSYSTGFGETQYF. Read as DNA, the sequence is TGTGCCAGCAGTTACTCGACAGGGTTTGGAGAGACCCAGTACTTC. The V and J genes are TRBV6-5 and TRBJ2-5, and 7 bases in between align with TRBD1. From the cysteine through the phenylalanine, the CDR3 covers 15 amino acids. The DNA shown is the 45-base CDR3, in frame from base 1. The germline V gene encodes CDR1 MNHEY and CDR2 SVGAGI. Compared with germline, V lacks 0 bases and J lacks 4 bases; bases without a gene match: 5.